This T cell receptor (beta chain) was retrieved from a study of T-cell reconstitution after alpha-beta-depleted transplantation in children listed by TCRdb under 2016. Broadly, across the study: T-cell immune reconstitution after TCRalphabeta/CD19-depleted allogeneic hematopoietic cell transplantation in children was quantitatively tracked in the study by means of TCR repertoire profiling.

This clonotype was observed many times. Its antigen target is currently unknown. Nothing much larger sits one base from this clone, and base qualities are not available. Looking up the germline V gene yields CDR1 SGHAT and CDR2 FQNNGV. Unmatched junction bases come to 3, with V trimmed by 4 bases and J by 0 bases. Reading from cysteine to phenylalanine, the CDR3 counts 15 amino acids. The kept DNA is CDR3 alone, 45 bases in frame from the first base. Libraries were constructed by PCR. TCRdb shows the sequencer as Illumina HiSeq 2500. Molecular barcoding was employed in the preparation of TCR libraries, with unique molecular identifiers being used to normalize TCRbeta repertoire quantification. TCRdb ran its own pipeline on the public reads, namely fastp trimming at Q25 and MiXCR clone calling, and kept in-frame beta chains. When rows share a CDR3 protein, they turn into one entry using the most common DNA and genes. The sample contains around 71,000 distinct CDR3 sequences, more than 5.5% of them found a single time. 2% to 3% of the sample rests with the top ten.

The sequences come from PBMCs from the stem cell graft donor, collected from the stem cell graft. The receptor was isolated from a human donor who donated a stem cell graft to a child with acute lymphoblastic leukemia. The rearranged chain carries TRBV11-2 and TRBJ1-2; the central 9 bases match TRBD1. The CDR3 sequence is CASSSDRGANYGYTF. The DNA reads TGTGCCAGCAGCTCGGACAGGGGAGCTAACTATGGCTACACCTTC.